A selection of T cell receptor beta chains follows, all from one sample in a study of breast tumors, draining lymph nodes, adjacent tissues. TCRdb reanalysed the multiplex PCR reads using MiXCR and keeps one entry per CDR3 protein. The sample lists about 140,000 distinct CDR3 sequences, roughly 33% seen once, with approximately 2.3% in the top ten. Sample: axillary lymph node tissue. The source of these receptors is a female donor with breast cancer. Some clones in this sample may be carry-over from other donors' samples. Each CDR3 is given with its conserved first and last residue. A D gene is named only where the DNA matches it firmly. The size entry is marked missing in some rows and otherwise reads once, few, many or a size class.

>TRBJ2-7|16|TRBV11-2|once|-
CASSQVYGSQLYEQYF
TGTGCCAGCAGCCAAGTTTATGGGTCCCAACTGTACGAGCAGTACTTC
>TRBJ1-5|15|TRBV2|many|-
CASSSQGLSNQPQHF
TGTGCCAGCAGTTCCCAGGGTCTAAGCAATCAGCCCCAGCATTTT
>TRBJ1-2|14|TRBV15|-|-
CATGKSAGRYGYTF
TGCGCCACCGGAAAAAGCGCGGGACGCTATGGCTACACCTTC
>TRBJ2-2|13|TRBV24-1|many|-
CATSELITGELFF
TGTGCCACCAGTGAGCTCATTACCGGGGAGCTGTTTTTT
>TRBJ2-5|16|TRBV9|many|TRBD1
CASSGTGALLGETQYF
TGTGCCAGCAGCGGGACAGGGGCGCTCTTAGGAGAGACCCAGTACTTC
>TRBJ1-1|13|TRBV11-3|few|-
CASSSGRLAEAFF
TGTGCCAGCAGCTCGGGGCGGCTCGCTGAAGCTTTCTTT
>TRBJ2-1|14|TRBV20-1|-|-
CSAIGPGLYNERFF
TGCAGTGCGATCGGTCCGGGACTTTACAATGAGCGGTTCTTC
>TRBJ1-3|15|TRBV7-2|many|-
CASSLKASSGNTIYF
TGTGCCAGCAGCTTAAAGGCAAGCTCTGGAAACACCATATATTTT
>TRBJ1-5|16|TRBV6-1|-|-
CASSEGPTSGNQPQHF
TGTGCCAGCAGTGAAGGGCCGACATCGGGCAATCAGCCCCAGCATTTT
>TRBJ1-2|13|TRBV11-1|-|-
CASSQELGPGYTF
TGTGCCAGCAGCCAAGAGTTGGGGCCTGGCTACACCTTC
>TRBJ2-1|18|TRBV7-3|many|TRBD2
CASSLRTSGGASYNEQFF
TGTGCCAGCAGCTTAAGGACTAGCGGGGGGGCATCCTACAATGAGCAGTTCTTC